The T cell receptor (beta chain) described here comes from a study of long-term antiretroviral therapy in people with HIV. Assay version v3.0 of immunoSEQ was used, and it was run at survey level. Here immunoSEQ multiplex PCR was the method, and the copy in TCRdb shows in-frame clones only, minus some. The sample carries some 33,000 clones, 82% recorded once. Every participant with HIV received treatment in the United States. Germline CDR1 reads SEHNR; CDR2 reads FQNEAQ (reference sequence). V trimming: 6 bases; J trimming: 6 bases; junction bases outside the gene matches: 17. The CDR3 loop spans 18 amino acids. Study results and caveats: Diversity increased after ART yet remained lower than in transplant donor controls. CDR3 length ranges were narrower in HIV repertoires than in controls.

Concerning this clone itself: What it binds is not known.

The material was unsorted PBMCs, obtained 0.6 years after starting antiretroviral therapy. V gene TRBV7-9 combines with J gene TRBJ2-1; TRBD2 matches at 10 bases. This sequence originates from a man aged 18 to 29 with HIV. The CDR3 loop is CASRRGLAVAGGGNEQFF. For the CDR3, the DNA is TGTGCCAGCAGACGTGGACTAGCGGTGGCCGGGGGGGGCAATGAGCAGTTCTTC.